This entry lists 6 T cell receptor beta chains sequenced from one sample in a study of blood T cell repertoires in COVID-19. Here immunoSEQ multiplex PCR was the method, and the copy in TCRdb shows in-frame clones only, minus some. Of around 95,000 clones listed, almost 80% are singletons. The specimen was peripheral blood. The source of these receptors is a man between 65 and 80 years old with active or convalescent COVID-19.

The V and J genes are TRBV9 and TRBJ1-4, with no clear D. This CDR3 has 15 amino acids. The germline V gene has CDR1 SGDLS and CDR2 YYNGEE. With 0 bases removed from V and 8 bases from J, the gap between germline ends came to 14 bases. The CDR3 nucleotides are TGTGCCAGCAGCGTAGGCAACCATCCGGGGGAAAAACTGTTTTTT. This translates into CASSVGNHPGEKLFF.

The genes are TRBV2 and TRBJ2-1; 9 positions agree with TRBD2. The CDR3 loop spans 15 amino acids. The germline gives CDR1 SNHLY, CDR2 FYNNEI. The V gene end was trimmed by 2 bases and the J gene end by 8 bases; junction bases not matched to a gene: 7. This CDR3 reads CASSESHLAGHEQFF. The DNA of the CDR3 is TGTGCCAGCAGTGAAAGCCATCTAGCGGGACATGAGCAGTTCTTC. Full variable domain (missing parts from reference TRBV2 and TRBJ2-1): EPEVTQTPSHQVTQMGQEVILRCVPISNHLYFYWYRQILGQKVEFLVSFYNNEISEKSEIFDDQFSVERPDGSNFTLKIRSTKLEDSAMYFCASSESHLAGHEQFFGPGTRLTVL.

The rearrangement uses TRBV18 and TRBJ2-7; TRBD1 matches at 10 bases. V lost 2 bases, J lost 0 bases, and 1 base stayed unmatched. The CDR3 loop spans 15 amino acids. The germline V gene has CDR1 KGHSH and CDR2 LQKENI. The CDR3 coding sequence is TGTGCCAGCTCACCAGGGACAGGGGCCTCCTACGAGCAGTACTTC. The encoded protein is CASSPGTGASYEQYF.

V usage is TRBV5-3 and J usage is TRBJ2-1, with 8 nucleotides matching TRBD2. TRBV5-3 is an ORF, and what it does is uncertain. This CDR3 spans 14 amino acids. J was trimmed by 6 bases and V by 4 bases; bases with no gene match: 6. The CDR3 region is CARSRGLGSNEQFF. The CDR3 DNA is TGTGCCAGAAGCAGGGGACTAGGATCCAATGAGCAGTTCTTC.

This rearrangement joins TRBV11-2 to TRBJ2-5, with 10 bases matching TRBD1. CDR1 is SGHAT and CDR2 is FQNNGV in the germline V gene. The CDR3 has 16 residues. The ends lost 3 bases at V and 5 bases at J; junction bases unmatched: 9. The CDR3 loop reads CASSLGATGGGETQYF. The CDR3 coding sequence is TGTGCCAGCAGCTTGGGGGCGACAGGGGGCGGCGAGACCCAGTACTTC.

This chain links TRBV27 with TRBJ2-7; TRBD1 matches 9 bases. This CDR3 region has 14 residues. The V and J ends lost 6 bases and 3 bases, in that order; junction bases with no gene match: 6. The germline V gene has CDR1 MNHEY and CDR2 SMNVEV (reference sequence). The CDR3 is CASSVGTGSYEQYF. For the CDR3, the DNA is TGTGCCAGCAGCGTGGGGACAGGGAGCTACGAGCAGTACTTC.